These 14 T cell receptor beta chains were all obtained from the same sample, sequenced in a study of beta chain features in type 1 diabetes. Expressed TCRB transcripts were sequenced because the isolated RNA had all been reverse transcribed beforehand. Data came from immunoSEQ multiplex PCR; TCRdb stores just in-frame clones and leaves some out. The sample lists 140,000 or so clones; over 9.5% were seen once. The sequencing input was naive CD4+ T cells from blood. All receptors derive from a man between 18 and 35 years old in good health.

The chain has TRBV28 and TRBJ1-5, with 7 bases matching TRBD1. Germline loops: CDR1 MDHEN, CDR2 SYDVKM. The CDR3 length is 16 residues. With 3 bases clipped from V and 6 bases from J, the junction kept 11 bases outside the gene matches. The DNA for the CDR3 is TGTGCCAGCAGTTTGGGCACGGGACAGTTAAGTCAGCCCCAGCATTTT. It translates to CASSLGTGQLSQPQHF.

The chain joins TRBV28 to TRBJ1-6, with D unresolved. Germline loops: CDR1 MDHEN, CDR2 SYDVKM. V dropped 1 base and J dropped 7 bases, with 17 bases sitting between them. The CDR3 covers 17 residues. The chain's CDR3 is CASSLSVVGTVNSPLHF. The CDR3 coding sequence is TGTGCCAGCAGTTTATCGGTAGTGGGTACAGTCAATTCACCCCTCCACTTT.

A few counts support this clone. The chain employs TRBV5-4 and TRBJ1-2; TRBD1 matches 8 bases. V was pared by 5 bases and J by 6 bases, with 6 bases of the junction left unmatched. This CDR3 contains 13 residues. CDR1 and CDR2 from the germline V gene are SGHNT and YYREEE (reference sequence). In DNA, the CDR3 is TGTGCCAGCAGAAATTCAGGGGGCGATGGCTACACCTTC. Amino acids: CASRNSGGDGYTF.

The rearrangement joins TRBV11-2 to TRBJ1-5; 8 nucleotides line up with TRBD1. This CDR3 comprises 16 residues. Germline CDR1 reads SGHAT; CDR2 reads FQNNGV. The J segment lost 5 bases and the V segment lost 5 bases, leaving 11 bases of the junction unmatched. The CDR3 is CASSKRPGQADQPQHF. CDR3 nucleotides: TGTGCCAGCAGCAAACGACCGGGACAGGCAGATCAGCCCCAGCATTTT.

V usage is TRBV6-1 and J usage is TRBJ2-7; 8 bases map to TRBD1. Germline loops: CDR1 MNHNS, CDR2 SASEGT. This CDR3 contains 15 residues. V trimming: 2 bases; J trimming: 2 bases; junction bases outside the gene matches: 5. The CDR3 DNA follows: TGTGCCAGCAGTGAAACAGGGGGAGGCCCCTACGAGCAGTACTTC. Translation: CASSETGGGPYEQYF.

The chain joins TRBV4-2 to TRBJ2-5; 10 nucleotides match TRBD2. Germline assignment: CDR1 LGHNA and CDR2 YNFKEQ. V gave up 0 bases and J gave up 0 bases; unmatched junction bases: 1. The CDR3 contains 16 residues. CDR3 nucleotide sequence: TGTGCCAGCAGCCAAGAACTAGCGGGGCACCAAGAGACCCAGTACTTC. It yields the protein CASSQELAGHQETQYF.

This clone was detected a few times. CDR3 nucleotides: TGCAGTGCTAGTGACAGGGGCGGCTACACCTTC. This gives the protein CSASDRGGYTF. This chain connects TRBV20-1 to TRBJ1-2; 8 positions agree with TRBD1. CDR3 length equals 11 residues. J lost 8 bases, V lost 3 bases, and 2 bases had no gene match. Per germline, CDR1 DFQATT and CDR2 SNEGSKA (reference sequence).

This clone was counted only a few times. This chain uses TRBV19 with TRBJ1-2; perhaps TRBD1 as D (6 bases). Germline V gene lookup returns CDR1 LNHDA and CDR2 SQIVND (reference sequence). V was pared by 6 bases and J by 4 bases, with 15 bases between. This CDR3 is 14 amino acids long. Written as DNA, the CDR3 is TGTGCCAGTAGACCACAACAGGGAATCTATGGCTACACCTTC. Protein sequence: CASRPQQGIYGYTF.

The chain links TRBV11-1 to TRBJ2-5; possibly TRBD2 for D (6 bases). The germline V gene has CDR1 SGHAT and CDR2 FQDESV (reference sequence). The CDR3 sequence is 16 residues long. Deletions cut 5 bases from V and 5 bases from J, with 21 bases between. Here the CDR3 reads CASSLWDGAGSETQYF. The CDR3 nucleotides read TGTGCCAGCAGCCTATGGGATGGGGCGGGGTCGGAGACCCAGTACTTC.

This clone was found a few times. The J gene is TRBJ2-1, the V gene TRBV11-1; D is unresolved. CDR3 length: 15 amino acids. Germline assignment: CDR1 SGHAT and CDR2 FQDESV (reference sequence). V lost 1 base to trimming and J lost 9 bases, with 16 bases between them. The CDR3 bases are TGTGCCAGCAGCTTAGACGGAGTGGGTGCCGGTGAGCAGTTCTTC. This gives the protein CASSLDGVGAGEQFF.

This chain connects TRBV29-1 to TRBJ2-7; TRBD2 might be the D (6 bases). The germline V gene encodes CDR1 SQVTM and CDR2 ANQGSEA. The CDR3 consists of 16 residues. The V end was cut by 5 bases, the J end by 3 bases, with 23 bases between. The CDR3 loop reads CSVSPRGFTSRYEQYF. CDR3 bases: TGCAGCGTTTCCCCTCGGGGGTTCACCTCCCGCTACGAGCAGTACTTC.

In its sample, this clone was seen many times. CDR3 region: CSVSEQANTEAFF. In nucleotides, the CDR3 is TGCAGCGTCAGCGAACAGGCGAACACTGAAGCTTTCTTT. J is TRBJ1-1 and V is TRBV29-1; D perhaps matches TRBD1 (5 bases). V dropped 6 bases and J dropped 1 base, with 12 bases sitting between them. The CDR3 sequence is 13 residues long. The germline V gene has CDR1 SQVTM and CDR2 ANQGSEA.

The chain joins TRBV6-5 to TRBJ2-7; 7 bases are a match to TRBD1. This CDR3 contains 14 residues. Germline V CDR1 and CDR2: MNHEY, SVGAGI. The trim removed 4 bases at V and 4 bases at J, leaving 7 bases unmatched. The CDR3 reads CASSSYRGAYEQYF. DNA for the CDR3: TGTGCCAGCAGTTCCTACAGGGGCGCTTACGAGCAGTACTTC.

This clone was seen a few times. The rearrangement uses TRBV5-4 and TRBJ1-2, with 7 bases identical to TRBD1. The CDR3 has 14 residues. CDR1 and CDR2 (germline): SGHNT, YYREEE (reference sequence). Trimming removed 0 bases from V and 8 bases from J; junction bases left unmatched: 7. The CDR3 DNA is TGTGCCAGCAGCTTGGAAGGGGGCGAAAGGGGCTACACCTTC. Translated, it gives CASSLEGGERGYTF.